The rows below give T cell receptor beta chains drawn from one sample of a study of blood T cell repertoires in COVID-19. Repertoires were generated with immunoSEQ multiplex PCR, while TCRdb's copy carries only in-frame clones and drops some. The data show under 250,000 clones, approximately 87% seen once. Material for sequencing was peripheral blood. These receptors came from a woman in her 70s with active or convalescent COVID-19. Each CDR3 is given with its conserved first and last residue.

v_call: TRBV2
j_call: TRBJ2-7
cdr3_aa: CASSDDASGHHPYEQYF

v_call: TRBV21-1
j_call: TRBJ1-6
cdr3_aa: CASSKAPGQGDSPLHF

v_call: TRBV9
j_call: TRBJ1-1
cdr3_aa: CASSVATGEAFF

v_call: TRBV14
j_call: TRBJ2-2
cdr3_aa: CASSQDRRKTGELFF

v_call: TRBV9
j_call: TRBJ1-4
cdr3_aa: CASSVGGVGREKLFF

v_call: TRBV3-1/TRBV3-2
j_call: TRBJ1-6
cdr3_aa: CASSQGSPRTVVFPLHF

v_call: TRBV10-3
j_call: TRBJ2-1
cdr3_aa: CAISESLAANEQFF

v_call: TRBV7-6
j_call: TRBJ2-1
cdr3_aa: CASSLRPRSHNEQFF

v_call: TRBV12-3/TRBV12-4
j_call: TRBJ1-6
cdr3_aa: CASSTGMGSPLHF

v_call: TRBV7-9
j_call: TRBJ1-3
cdr3_aa: CASSLNGLSSGNTIYF

v_call: TRBV3-1/TRBV3-2
j_call: TRBJ2-1
cdr3_aa: CASGLGARSEQFF

v_call: TRBV18
j_call: TRBJ1-3
cdr3_aa: CASSRGSGTGVSGNTIYF

v_call: TRBV24-1
j_call: TRBJ2-1
cdr3_aa: CATSEPLAETYNEQFF

v_call: TRBV6-1
j_call: TRBJ1-2
cdr3_aa: CASSPEAYGYTF

v_call: TRBV5-6
j_call: TRBJ2-7
cdr3_aa: CASSLRRQGARGYEQYF

v_call: TRBV20-1
j_call: TRBJ2-3
cdr3_aa: CSASTPTDTQYF

v_call: TRBV6-2/TRBV6-3
j_call: TRBJ2-1
cdr3_aa: CASSYIGTAVDEQFF

v_call: TRBV3-1/TRBV3-2
j_call: TRBJ2-3
cdr3_aa: CASSQVVTDTQYF

v_call: TRBV9
j_call: TRBJ2-3
cdr3_aa: CASSVAGSTSTDTQYF

v_call: TRBV10-3
j_call: TRBJ2-3
cdr3_aa: CATTTGTSGTDTQYF

v_call: TRBV7-9
j_call: TRBJ2-1
cdr3_aa: CASSLGLLAPYNEQFF

v_call: TRBV25-1
j_call: TRBJ2-1
cdr3_aa: CASSFAAGAFSGGLFF

v_call: TRBV5-1
j_call: TRBJ2-5
cdr3_aa: CASSIGTGRSETQYF

v_call: TRBV7-3
j_call: TRBJ2-1
cdr3_aa: CASSPGFHNEQFF

v_call: TRBV4-1
j_call: TRBJ2-1
cdr3_aa: CASSPRLAGSRDEQFF

v_call: TRBV5-3
j_call: TRBJ2-5
cdr3_aa: CARSLHSGTSGKETQYF

v_call: TRBV6-1
j_call: TRBJ2-1
cdr3_aa: CASSDPGGTSNEQFF